The rows below give T cell receptor beta chains drawn from one sample of a study of regulatory T cells in long-lasting Graves disease. TCRdb used MiXCR to reprocess the multiplex PCR reads, holding one entry per CDR3 protein. The sample has more than 300,000 distinct CDR3 sequences, roughly 25% seen once. The sequencing here drew on peripheral blood mononuclear cells (PBMCs), taken when the disease was refractory, from a patient treated with antithyroid drugs. These receptors were collected from a woman aged 40 to 50 with Graves disease. Both conserved end residues are part of each CDR3. The D gene is left open where the match is weak. Expanded clones are given a class, and other clones once, few, many or no size at all.

cdr3_aa cdr3_nt v_call cdr3_length clone_size j_call d_call
CASSLDGVGGYTF TGTGCCAGCAGTTTAGATGGGGTCGGCGGCTACACCTTC TRBV12-3/TRBV12-4 13 many TRBJ1-2 -
CAISNPTGVNTEAFF TGTGCCATCAGTAATCCTACAGGGGTAAACACTGAAGCTTTCTTT TRBV10-3 15 many TRBJ1-1 TRBD1
CATQGVGGNTIYF TGTGCCACCCAGGGGGTCGGTGGAAACACCATATATTTT TRBV10-3 13 many TRBJ1-3 TRBD1
CASSLGGQFFYGYTF TGTGCCAGCAGTTTAGGGGGACAGTTCTTCTATGGCTACACCTTC TRBV12-3/TRBV12-4 15 few TRBJ1-2 TRBD1
CASSVPMTGKDEKLFF TGTGCCAGCAGTGTCCCCATGACAGGGAAGGATGAAAAACTGTTTTTT TRBV2 16 many TRBJ1-4 TRBD1
CASSVAPKPYNEQFF TGTGCCAGCAGCGTAGCTCCTAAACCGTACAATGAGCAGTTCTTC TRBV9 15 many TRBJ2-1 -
CATSRERYFTNENEQYF TGTGCCACCAGCAGGGAGAGATACTTTACTAATGAGAACGAGCAGTACTTC TRBV15 17 many TRBJ2-7 -
CASSLGVTPGKNTEAFF TGCGCCAGCAGCTTGGGGGTGACGCCGGGGAAAAACACTGAAGCTTTCTTT TRBV5-1 17 - TRBJ1-1 -
CSVLSGVPPHEQYF TGCAGCGTTTTAAGCGGGGTCCCGCCCCACGAGCAGTACTTC TRBV29-1 14 - TRBJ2-7 TRBD2
CASSPWTGGYGYTF TGTGCCAGCAGCCCCTGGACAGGGGGTTATGGCTACACCTTC TRBV14 14 many TRBJ1-2 TRBD1
CASSSGQSLYEQYF TGTGCCAGCAGCTCCGGACAGAGCCTATACGAGCAGTACTTC TRBV7-9 14 few TRBJ2-7 -
CASSSQGGGPEEHF TGTGCCAGCAGTTCGCAGGGAGGGGGCCCAGAGGAGCATTTT TRBV6-5 14 - TRBJ1-5 TRBD1
CATSRERAQNTEAFF TGTGCCACCAGCAGAGAACGGGCGCAGAACACTGAAGCTTTCTTT TRBV15 15 few TRBJ1-1 -
CASSPWTGADTEAFF TGCGCCAGCAGCCCATGGACAGGGGCGGACACTGAAGCTTTCTTT TRBV5-1 15 - TRBJ1-1 TRBD1
CSARLILVASGQQETQYF TGCAGTGCTAGACTTATCCTGGTGGCTAGCGGGCAGCAAGAGACCCAGTACTTC TRBV20-1 18 many TRBJ2-5 TRBD2
CASSPRTPRYQETQYF TGTGCCAGCAGCCCTCGGACTCCCCGGTACCAAGAGACCCAGTACTTC TRBV7-8 16 many TRBJ2-5 -
CSARDTYRDLYGYTF TGCAGTGCTAGAGATACTTACCGGGACTTATATGGCTACACCTTC TRBV20-1 15 many TRBJ1-2 -
CASRWGQGANIQYF TGCGCCAGCCGATGGGGACAGGGGGCTAACATTCAGTACTTC TRBV10-2 14 few TRBJ2-4 TRBD1
CSARVGQQPQHF TGCAGTGCTAGAGTGGGGCAGCAGCCCCAGCATTTT TRBV20-1 12 few TRBJ1-5 -
CASSKTSGSVGELFF TGCGCCAGCAGTAAGACTAGCGGGAGTGTCGGGGAGCTGTTTTTT TRBV10-1 15 few TRBJ2-2 TRBD2
CATSRVNSPLHF TGTGCCACCAGCAGAGTAAACTCACCCCTCCACTTT TRBV15 12 - TRBJ1-6 -
CASSSLDSSTDTQYF TGTGCCAGCAGTTCTCTAGATTCTAGCACAGATACGCAGTATTTT TRBV28 15 few TRBJ2-3 -
CASSTGRPGDTEAFF TGCGCCAGCAGCACGGGACGGCCTGGGGACACTGAAGCTTTCTTT TRBV5-1 15 many TRBJ1-1 -
CASGWTSPSNTGELFF TGCGCCAGCGGATGGACTAGCCCCTCGAACACCGGGGAGCTGTTTTTT TRBV5-1 16 few TRBJ2-2 TRBD2
CASSWRGSSLPAKNIQYF TGTGCCAGCAGTTGGCGGGGTTCTTCCTTGCCAGCCAAAAACATTCAGTACTTC TRBV28 18 many TRBJ2-4 -
CASSSRRTGRINEQFF TGTGCCAGCAGTTCACGTCGGACAGGGAGGATCAATGAGCAGTTCTTC TRBV28 16 many TRBJ2-1 TRBD1
CASSLRFGGNYGYTF TGTGCCAGCAGTTTACGCTTCGGAGGGAACTATGGCTACACCTTC TRBV6-5 15 - TRBJ1-2 -
CASREWRYGYTF TGTGCCAGCAGGGAGTGGAGATATGGCTACACCTTC TRBV2 12 many TRBJ1-2 -
CAANRGYSNQPQHF TGTGCCGCAAACAGGGGGTATAGCAATCAGCCCCAGCATTTT TRBV19 14 - TRBJ1-5 TRBD1
CSARGVGWLDSYEQYF TGCAGTGCTAGAGGAGTAGGTTGGCTAGATTCCTACGAGCAGTACTTC TRBV20-1 16 - TRBJ2-7 -
CASSSYRVHWEQYF TGTGCCAGCAGCTCCTACAGGGTCCATTGGGAGCAGTACTTC TRBV7-2 14 - TRBJ2-7 -
CASSGAGQGARETQYF TGTGCCAGCAGCGGGGCCGGACAGGGGGCGCGAGAGACCCAGTACTTC TRBV5-4 16 many TRBJ2-5 TRBD1
CASRGPGPEKETQYF TGTGCCAGCAGGGGCCCCGGGCCCGAAAAAGAGACCCAGTACTTC TRBV2 15 many TRBJ2-5 -
CAISELAGELFF TGTGCCATCAGTGAGTTGGCCGGGGAGCTGTTTTTT TRBV10-3 12 - TRBJ2-2 -
CASRGRGHGPQETQYF TGTGCCAGTAGGGGTCGGGGACACGGCCCACAAGAGACCCAGTACTTC TRBV19 16 - TRBJ2-5 -
CASSAPGTGVDEQFF TGTGCCAGTAGTGCCCCCGGGACAGGGGTAGATGAGCAGTTCTTC TRBV19 15 few TRBJ2-1 TRBD1
CASSGLAGVELFF TGTGCCAGCAGTGGACTAGCGGGGGTCGAGCTGTTTTTT TRBV28 13 few TRBJ2-2 TRBD2
CASSRSNQPQHF TGTGCCAGCAGTAGGAGCAATCAGCCCCAGCATTTT TRBV28 12 many TRBJ1-5 -
CASSLSKETQYF TGTGCCAGCAGCTTATCCAAAGAGACCCAGTACTTC TRBV7-8 12 many TRBJ2-5 -
CATRGRFNSPLHF TGTGCCACTCGAGGGCGATTTAATTCACCCCTCCACTTT TRBV28 13 many TRBJ1-6 -
CASSSRDLHEAFF TGTGCCAGCAGTTCCAGGGACCTTCACGAAGCTTTCTTT TRBV7-2 13 few TRBJ1-1 -
CASSVAELAAKNIQYF TGTGCCAGCAGCGTAGCGGAACTAGCGGCCAAAAACATTCAGTACTTC TRBV9 16 - TRBJ2-4 TRBD2
CASSPPSSGRVDEQFF TGTGCCAGCAGCCCACCGTCTAGCGGGAGGGTGGATGAGCAGTTCTTC TRBV9 16 - TRBJ2-1 TRBD2
CASKETSGRAKAKNIQYF TGTGCCAGCAAGGAGACTAGCGGGAGGGCGAAGGCCAAAAACATTCAGTACTTC TRBV6-1 18 many TRBJ2-4 TRBD2
CASSFRGEAKNIQYF TGTGCCAGCAGCTTCCGGGGGGAGGCCAAAAACATTCAGTACTTC TRBV5-8 15 many TRBJ2-4 TRBD2
CATSRVGEETQYF TGTGCCACCAGCAGAGTAGGGGAAGAGACCCAGTACTTC TRBV15 13 few TRBJ2-5 -
CASSFRGGEETQYF TGCGCCAGCAGCTTCCGAGGGGGAGAAGAGACCCAGTACTTC TRBV5-1 14 few TRBJ2-5 -
CASSLAWPAEETQYF TGTGCCAGCAGCTTAGCTTGGCCAGCCGAAGAGACCCAGTACTTC TRBV7-2 15 once TRBJ2-5 -
CASKLDSYEQYF TGTGCCAGTAAACTCGACAGCTACGAGCAGTACTTC TRBV18 12 - TRBJ2-7 -
CASSPSRSNNEQFF TGTGCCAGCAGTCCATCTAGGTCGAACAATGAGCAGTTCTTC TRBV27 14 - TRBJ2-1 -
CSARVWRASSYEQYF TGCAGTGCTAGAGTCTGGCGGGCCAGCTCCTACGAGCAGTACTTC TRBV20-1 15 many TRBJ2-7 -
CASSSQGFDGELFF TGTGCCAGCAGTTCTCAGGGTTTCGACGGGGAGCTGTTTTTT TRBV5-5 14 few TRBJ2-2 -
CASHRAEAFF TGTGCCAGCCACAGGGCTGAAGCTTTCTTT TRBV30 10 few TRBJ1-1 -
CASSPGQSMNTGAFF TGTGCCAGCAGTCCGGGACAATCCATGAACACTGGAGCTTTCTTT TRBV6-1 15 - TRBJ1-1 -